The clone carrying this TCR beta chain came up a few times. The antigen remains unidentified. MiXCR, run by TCRdb on the reads, gives a single entry per CDR3 protein. The sample includes about 310,000 distinct CDR3 sequences, roughly 25% of them seen just once. This sample was included in a study of T cell repertoires in cytomegalovirus infection. Overall study findings and caveats: HLA-C-restricted CMV-specific TCR beta clonotypes prevailed in the ex vivo response.

This CDR3 spans 16 amino acids. V shed 5 bases and J 2 bases; nucleotides not matched to a gene: 7. Germline CDR1 is MDHEN and CDR2 is SYDVKM. The receptor comes from a human donor in good health (CMV status not recorded). Some clones in this sample may be carry-over from other donors' samples. The rearrangement joins TRBV28 to TRBJ1-3, with 9 bases aligning to TRBD1. The material sequenced was cultured PBMCs, taken from culture after CMV antigen stimulation. The CDR3 reads CASSQQGAIAGNTIYF. CDR3 DNA sequence: TGTGCCAGCAGTCAACAGGGGGCTATAGCTGGAAACACCATATATTTT.